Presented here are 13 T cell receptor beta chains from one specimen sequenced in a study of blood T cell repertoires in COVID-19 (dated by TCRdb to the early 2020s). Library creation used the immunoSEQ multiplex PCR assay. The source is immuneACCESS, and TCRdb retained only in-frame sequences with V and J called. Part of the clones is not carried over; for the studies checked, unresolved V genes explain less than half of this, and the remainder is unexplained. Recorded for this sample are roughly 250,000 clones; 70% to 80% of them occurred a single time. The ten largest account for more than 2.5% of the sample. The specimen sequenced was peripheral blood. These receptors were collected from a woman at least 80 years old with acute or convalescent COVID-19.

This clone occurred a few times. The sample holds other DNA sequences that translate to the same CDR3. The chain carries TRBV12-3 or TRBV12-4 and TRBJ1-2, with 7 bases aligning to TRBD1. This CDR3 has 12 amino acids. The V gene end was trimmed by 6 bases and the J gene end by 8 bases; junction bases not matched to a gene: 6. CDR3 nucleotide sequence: TGTGCCAGCAGACGACAGGGCAGCGGCTACACCTTC. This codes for CASRRQGSGYTF.

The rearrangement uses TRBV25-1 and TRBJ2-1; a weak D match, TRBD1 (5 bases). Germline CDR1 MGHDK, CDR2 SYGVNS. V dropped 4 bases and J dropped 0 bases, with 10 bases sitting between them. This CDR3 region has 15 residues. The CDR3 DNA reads TGTGCCAGCAGTGCCTACAGGACCTCCTACAATGAGCAGTTCTTC. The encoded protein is CASSAYRTSYNEQFF.

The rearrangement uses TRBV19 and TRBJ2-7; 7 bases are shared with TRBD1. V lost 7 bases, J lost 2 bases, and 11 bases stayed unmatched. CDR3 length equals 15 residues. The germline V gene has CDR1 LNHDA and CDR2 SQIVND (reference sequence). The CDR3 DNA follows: TGTGCCAGTAATAGAGGGGCACAGGGGACCTACGAGCAGTACTTC. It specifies CASNRGAQGTYEQYF.

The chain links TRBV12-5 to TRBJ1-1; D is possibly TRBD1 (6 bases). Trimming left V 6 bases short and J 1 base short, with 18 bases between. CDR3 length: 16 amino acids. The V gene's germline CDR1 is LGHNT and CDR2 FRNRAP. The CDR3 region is CASGPDPRGENTEAFF. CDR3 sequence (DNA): TGTGCTAGTGGACCCGACCCCAGGGGAGAGAACACTGAAGCTTTCTTT. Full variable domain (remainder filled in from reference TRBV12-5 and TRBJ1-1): DARVTQTPRHKVTEMGQEVTMRCQPILGHNTVFWYRQTMMQGLELLAYFRNRAPLDDSGMPKDRFSAEMPDATLATLKIQPSEPRDSAVYFCASGPDPRGENTEAFFGQGTRLTVV.

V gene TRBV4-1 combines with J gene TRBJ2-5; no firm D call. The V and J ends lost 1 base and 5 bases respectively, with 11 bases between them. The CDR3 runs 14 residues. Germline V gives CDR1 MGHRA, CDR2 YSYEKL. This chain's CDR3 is CASSQVQVLETQYF. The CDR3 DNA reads TGCGCCAGCAGCCAAGTGCAGGTTTTGGAGACCCAGTACTTC.

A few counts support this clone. The DNA for the CDR3 is TGTGCCAGCAGCCAAAGTACAGGGGGCACTGAAGCTTTCTTT. Translated, it gives CASSQSTGGTEAFF. The chain is built from TRBV3-1 (or the pseudogene TRBV3-2) and TRBJ1-1; TRBD1 matches 8 bases. Trimming cost V 2 bases and J 4 bases; bases outside gene matches: 3. This CDR3 comprises 14 residues. Per germline, CDR1 LGHDT and CDR2 YNNKEL (reference sequence).

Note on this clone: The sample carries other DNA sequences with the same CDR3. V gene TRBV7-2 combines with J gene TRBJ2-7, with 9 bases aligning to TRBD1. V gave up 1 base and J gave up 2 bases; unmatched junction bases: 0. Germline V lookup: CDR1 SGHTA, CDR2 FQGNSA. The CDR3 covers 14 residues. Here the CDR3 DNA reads TGTGCCAGCAGCTTAGACAGGGGGCCCTACGAGCAGTACTTC. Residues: CASSLDRGPYEQYF.

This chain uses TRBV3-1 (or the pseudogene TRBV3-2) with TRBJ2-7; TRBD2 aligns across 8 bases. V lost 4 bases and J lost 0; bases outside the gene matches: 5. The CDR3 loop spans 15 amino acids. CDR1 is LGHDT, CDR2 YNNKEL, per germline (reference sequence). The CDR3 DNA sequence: TGTGCCAGCAGCCCCACCGCGGGGGGCTCCTACGAGCAGTACTTC. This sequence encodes CASSPTAGGSYEQYF.

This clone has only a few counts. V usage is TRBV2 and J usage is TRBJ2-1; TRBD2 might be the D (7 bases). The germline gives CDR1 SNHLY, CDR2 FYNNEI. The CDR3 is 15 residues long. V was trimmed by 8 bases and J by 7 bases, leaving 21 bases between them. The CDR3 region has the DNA TGTGCCAGCGGTTTGGGGGCGGGAGCTCAGAATGAGCAGTTCTTC. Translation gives CASGLGAGAQNEQFF.

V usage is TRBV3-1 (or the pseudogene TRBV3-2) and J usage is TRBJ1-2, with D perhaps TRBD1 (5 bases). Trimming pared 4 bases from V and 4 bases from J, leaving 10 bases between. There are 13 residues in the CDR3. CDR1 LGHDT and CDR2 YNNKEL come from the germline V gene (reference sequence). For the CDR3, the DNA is TGTGCCAGCAGCCCGACAGACCTCTATGGCTACACCTTC. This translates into CASSPTDLYGYTF.

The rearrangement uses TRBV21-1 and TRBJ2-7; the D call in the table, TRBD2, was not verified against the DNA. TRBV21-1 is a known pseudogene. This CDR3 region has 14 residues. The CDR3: CASSREGIRYEQYF. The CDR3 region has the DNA TGTGCCAGCAGCAGGGAGGGTATTAGGTACGAGCAGTACTTC.

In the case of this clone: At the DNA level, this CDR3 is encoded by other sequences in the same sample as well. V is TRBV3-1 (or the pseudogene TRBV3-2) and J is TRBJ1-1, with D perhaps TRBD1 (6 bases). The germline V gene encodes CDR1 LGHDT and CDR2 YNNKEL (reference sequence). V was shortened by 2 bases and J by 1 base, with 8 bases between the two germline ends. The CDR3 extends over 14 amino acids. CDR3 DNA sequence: TGTGCCAGCAGCCAACTAGGGGGGAACACTGAAGCTTTCTTT. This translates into CASSQLGGNTEAFF.

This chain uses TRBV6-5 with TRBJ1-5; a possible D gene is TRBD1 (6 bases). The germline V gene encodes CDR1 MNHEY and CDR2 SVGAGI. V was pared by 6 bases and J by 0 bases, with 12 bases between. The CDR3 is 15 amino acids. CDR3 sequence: CASRRTGTSNQPQHF. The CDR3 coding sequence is TGTGCCAGCAGACGCACAGGGACTAGCAATCAGCCCCAGCATTTT.